This is a list of T cell receptor beta chains from one sample in a study of blood T cells in healthy people across ages. TCRdb reanalysed the 5' RACE reads using MiXCR and keeps one entry per CDR3 protein. Seen here are 800,000 to 1,000,000 distinct CDR3 sequences, around 46% observed once, and the top ten hold around an eighth. Sequencing was performed on blood. The source is a man aged 30 to 39 in good health. The CDR3 runs from the conserved cysteine through the conserved F or W. The D gene is left open where the match is weak. Size is stated for part of the rows, as once, few or many counts, or as a class when the clone is expanded.

abundance: .
j_gene: TRBJ2-7
v_gene: TRBV6-1
d_gene: .
CDR3nt: TGTGCCAGCACCCTGGACAGCTACAATGAGCAGTACTTC
CDR3aa: CASTLDSYNEQYF

abundance: .
j_gene: TRBJ2-7
v_gene: TRBV6-1
d_gene: .
CDR3nt: TGTGCCAGCACTACGGGGACCAGCGAGCAGTACTTC
CDR3aa: CASTTGTSEQYF

abundance: .
j_gene: TRBJ2-3
v_gene: TRBV4-2
d_gene: .
CDR3nt: TGTGCCAGCAGCCAAGAAGGAGTAGATCCCACAGATACGCAGTATTTT
CDR3aa: CASSQEGVDPTDTQYF

abundance: few
j_gene: TRBJ2-3
v_gene: TRBV6-4
d_gene: TRBD2
CDR3nt: TGTGCCAGCAGGCGGGGGGCCCTCACAGATACGCAGTATTTT
CDR3aa: CASRRGALTDTQYF

abundance: many
j_gene: TRBJ2-5
v_gene: TRBV5-6
d_gene: .
CDR3nt: TGTGCCAGCAGCTGGAAGACCCCCCAAGAGACCCAGTACTTC
CDR3aa: CASSWKTPQETQYF

abundance: .
j_gene: TRBJ2-7
v_gene: TRBV11-3
d_gene: .
CDR3nt: TGTGCCAGCAGCTTAGATTCATTGGGGCTCCCTTACAATGAGCAGTACTTC
CDR3aa: CASSLDSLGLPYNEQYF

abundance: .
j_gene: TRBJ2-2
v_gene: TRBV5-1
d_gene: TRBD1
CDR3nt: TGCGCCACTCAGGACAGGGGCACCGGGGAGCTGTTTTTT
CDR3aa: CATQDRGTGELFF

abundance: few
j_gene: TRBJ2-7
v_gene: TRBV28
d_gene: .
CDR3nt: TGTGCCAGCAGTTTATGGGGTAACGAGCAGTACTTC
CDR3aa: CASSLWGNEQYF

abundance: few
j_gene: TRBJ2-7
v_gene: TRBV5-1
d_gene: TRBD2
CDR3nt: TGCGCCAGCAGCTTGGGTCTAGCGGAACCCCTGGGCGAGCAGTACTTC
CDR3aa: CASSLGLAEPLGEQYF

abundance: .
j_gene: TRBJ2-7
v_gene: TRBV7-9
d_gene: .
CDR3nt: TGTGCCAGCACCTGGGCCTCCTACGAGCAGTACTTC
CDR3aa: CASTWASYEQYF

abundance: .
j_gene: TRBJ1-2
v_gene: TRBV4-1
d_gene: .
CDR3nt: TGCGCCAGCAGCCAAGAGGGGCGGGGTGACTATGGCTACACCTTC
CDR3aa: CASSQEGRGDYGYTF

abundance: .
j_gene: TRBJ2-3
v_gene: TRBV4-3
d_gene: TRBD2
CDR3nt: TGCGCCAGCAGCCAAGATCGGGGAACTAGCGGGGGTGCAGATACGCAGTATTTT
CDR3aa: CASSQDRGTSGGADTQYF

abundance: .
j_gene: TRBJ1-5
v_gene: TRBV4-2
d_gene: .
CDR3nt: TGTGCCAGCAGCCAAGATAGAGGCCGGGGGAGCAATCAGCCCCAGCATTTT
CDR3aa: CASSQDRGRGSNQPQHF

abundance: few
j_gene: TRBJ2-3
v_gene: TRBV24-1
d_gene: TRBD2
CDR3nt: TGTGCCACCAGTGACTCGACTAGCGTTGGCACAGATACGCAGTATTTT
CDR3aa: CATSDSTSVGTDTQYF

abundance: few
j_gene: TRBJ1-2
v_gene: TRBV7-9
d_gene: TRBD1
CDR3nt: TGTGCCAGCAGCTTAGGACAGGGAAGCGATGGCTACACCTTC
CDR3aa: CASSLGQGSDGYTF

abundance: .
j_gene: TRBJ1-2
v_gene: TRBV28
d_gene: TRBD1
CDR3nt: TGTGCCAGCATCGCCGGGACAGGGTACTATGGCTACACCTTC
CDR3aa: CASIAGTGYYGYTF

abundance: .
j_gene: TRBJ2-3
v_gene: TRBV4-2
d_gene: TRBD2
CDR3nt: TGTGCCAGCAGCCCCGAACCGGGACTAGCCTTCGCAGATACGCAGTATTTT
CDR3aa: CASSPEPGLAFADTQYF

abundance: .
j_gene: TRBJ2-7
v_gene: TRBV7-2
d_gene: .
CDR3nt: TGTGCCAGCAGCCCCGCCCACAGATCCTACGAGCAGTACTTC
CDR3aa: CASSPAHRSYEQYF

abundance: .
j_gene: TRBJ2-1
v_gene: TRBV5-1
d_gene: TRBD1
CDR3nt: TGCGCCAGCAGTCCGGGACAGTCCTACAATGAGCAGTTCTTC
CDR3aa: CASSPGQSYNEQFF

abundance: .
j_gene: TRBJ1-1
v_gene: TRBV3-1
d_gene: .
CDR3nt: TGTGCCAGCAGCTCACAGGGAGGGGGGACTGAAGCTTTCTTT
CDR3aa: CASSSQGGGTEAFF

abundance: few
j_gene: TRBJ2-3
v_gene: TRBV6-5
d_gene: .
CDR3nt: TGTGCCAGCAGTTACTCTAGTCGGGGCGTGGATACGCAGTATTTT
CDR3aa: CASSYSSRGVDTQYF

abundance: .
j_gene: TRBJ1-1
v_gene: TRBV9
d_gene: TRBD1
CDR3nt: TGTGCCAGCAGCGTAGAAGTAGGACCGGACAGGCGATTTATGAACACTGAAGCTTTCTTT
CDR3aa: CASSVEVGPDRRFMNTEAFF

abundance: .
j_gene: TRBJ2-5
v_gene: TRBV20-1
d_gene: .
CDR3nt: TGCAGTGCACAGGCGGAGGGGCCAAGAGAGACCCAGTACTTC
CDR3aa: CSAQAEGPRETQYF

abundance: .
j_gene: TRBJ2-6
v_gene: TRBV11-2
d_gene: .
CDR3nt: TGTGCCAGCAGCTTGAGCAGGGTGGCCAACGTCCTGACTTTC
CDR3aa: CASSLSRVANVLTF

abundance: .
j_gene: TRBJ1-5
v_gene: TRBV7-9
d_gene: .
CDR3nt: TGTGCCAGCAGCTCCTCCCTCGGAACAGGGCAGAGCAATCAGCCCCAGCATTTT
CDR3aa: CASSSSLGTGQSNQPQHF

abundance: .
j_gene: TRBJ2-3
v_gene: TRBV7-2
d_gene: TRBD2
CDR3nt: TGTGCCAGCAGCTTAGTACTAGCGGGGGGGCCGGGAGATACGCAGTATTTT
CDR3aa: CASSLVLAGGPGDTQYF

abundance: few
j_gene: TRBJ2-7
v_gene: TRBV4-1
d_gene: TRBD2
CDR3nt: TGCGCCAGCAGCCACGTTGACTACAGCGGGGGCTATTATCCGCGCGAGCAGTACTTC
CDR3aa: CASSHVDYSGGYYPREQYF

abundance: .
j_gene: TRBJ1-4
v_gene: TRBV7-2
d_gene: .
CDR3nt: TGTGCCAGCACCCGAGACGGTGCAACTAATGAAAAACTGTTTTTT
CDR3aa: CASTRDGATNEKLFF

abundance: .
j_gene: TRBJ2-2
v_gene: TRBV5-1
d_gene: .
CDR3nt: TGCGCCAGCAGCTTGGCCTCTGTTGGACAGCTAACCGGGGAGCTGTTTTTT
CDR3aa: CASSLASVGQLTGELFF

abundance: few
j_gene: TRBJ2-7
v_gene: TRBV5-6
d_gene: .
CDR3nt: TGTGCCAGCAGCTATGGGACCCAGCCAAAATCCGAGCAGTACTTC
CDR3aa: CASSYGTQPKSEQYF

abundance: .
j_gene: TRBJ1-5
v_gene: TRBV7-2
d_gene: TRBD1
CDR3nt: TGTGCCAGCAGCCCGGAACAGGGGAAAAATCAGCCCCAGCATTTT
CDR3aa: CASSPEQGKNQPQHF

abundance: .
j_gene: TRBJ2-7
v_gene: TRBV7-6
d_gene: .
CDR3nt: TGTGCCAGCAGCTTGCCCCGGCACAAACCTTACGAGCAGTACTTC
CDR3aa: CASSLPRHKPYEQYF

abundance: .
j_gene: TRBJ2-3
v_gene: TRBV29-1
d_gene: .
CDR3nt: TGCAGCGTAGGGCGGGGTAGCGTCACAGATACGCAGTATTTT
CDR3aa: CSVGRGSVTDTQYF

abundance: few
j_gene: TRBJ2-3
v_gene: TRBV5-1
d_gene: .
CDR3nt: TGCGCCAGCAGCGGAACAGGGTCTAGCACAGATACGCAGTATTTT
CDR3aa: CASSGTGSSTDTQYF

abundance: once
j_gene: TRBJ2-4
v_gene: TRBV6-5
d_gene: TRBD1
CDR3nt: TGTGCCAGCAGTTACTCGACCGGGACAGGGAGGGGAGAGCAGTACTTC
CDR3aa: CASSYSTGTGRGEQYF

abundance: .
j_gene: TRBJ2-7
v_gene: TRBV6-5
d_gene: .
CDR3nt: TGTGCCAGCAGTGGGGGGCCCTACGAGCAGTACTTC
CDR3aa: CASSGGPYEQYF

abundance: .
j_gene: TRBJ2-7
v_gene: TRBV9
d_gene: .
CDR3nt: TGTGCCAGCAGCGTACAGCAGTACAATGAGCAGTACTTC
CDR3aa: CASSVQQYNEQYF

abundance: .
j_gene: TRBJ1-1
v_gene: TRBV27
d_gene: .
CDR3nt: TGTGCCAGCAGTCCTCATACAGGAATAGTTGAAGCTTTCTTT
CDR3aa: CASSPHTGIVEAFF

abundance: few
j_gene: TRBJ2-3
v_gene: TRBV4-3
d_gene: .
CDR3nt: TGCGCCAGCAGCCAAGAGGGAGACCCTCGCACAGATACGCAGTATTTT
CDR3aa: CASSQEGDPRTDTQYF

abundance: .
j_gene: TRBJ1-2
v_gene: TRBV6-1
d_gene: .
CDR3nt: TGTGCCAGCAGTGAAGCCGCCTTAGGGAACTATGGCTACACCTTC
CDR3aa: CASSEAALGNYGYTF

abundance: few
j_gene: TRBJ2-7
v_gene: TRBV30
d_gene: .
CDR3nt: TGTGCCTGGAGTAGCCGCGGACCCTCCTACGAGCAGTACTTC
CDR3aa: CAWSSRGPSYEQYF